This T cell receptor (beta chain) was identified during a study of blood T cell repertoires in COVID-19. Overall study context: The United States, Italy and Spain supplied acute and convalescent COVID-19 samples.

In the authors' methods: Reference gene primer amplification gave estimated nucleated cell counts. Sequenced by immunoSEQ multiplex PCR; TCRdb stores in-frame clones only, minus some. That table is the source of V, J and clone size, and D and trimming were worked out from the DNA. Among 85,000 to 100,000 clones, approximately 80% were seen once, and the ten largest hold about 24%. V gave up 1 base and J gave up 10 bases; unmatched junction bases: 7. There are 15 residues in the CDR3. In germline, CDR1 is SGHTS, CDR2 YDEGEE. The TCR originated in a human donor in a cohort sampled during active COVID-19. The gene calls are TRBV5-8 and TRBJ2-1, with TRBD2 matching over 11 bases. The sample was peripheral blood. CDR3 region: CASSLLSGGVAEQFF. The CDR3, as DNA: TGTGCCAGCAGCTTGCTTAGCGGGGGGGTTGCCGAGCAGTTCTTC.